The source of this T cell receptor beta chain is a study of shared clonotypes between healthy human individuals. Study as a whole: The study used three CD4 naive, three CD4 memory, two CD8 naive and one CD8 memory plate per donor.

For this clone: Its antigen is unidentified. The sample holds other DNA sequences that translate to the same CDR3.

The assay ran at deep level. The data were produced by immunoSEQ multiplex PCR, yet TCRdb's version contains in-frame clones alone and is incomplete. This sample has around 2.5 million clones, with over 85% found just once. Overall study findings and caveats: Sorted-subset samples were not fully sequenced, rarefaction indicated. Non-shared clonotypes displayed generation probabilities falling below those of clonotypes present in all four donors.

V lost 0 bases to trimming and J lost 4 bases; unmatched junction nucleotides: 5. The germline CDR1 and CDR2 sequences are SGHNT and YYREEE (reference sequence). The CDR3 totals 16 residues. The gene calls are TRBV5-4 and TRBJ2-1, with 9 bases aligning to TRBD2. The sequencing sample was made of naive CD4+ T cells from PBMCs. The subset here: CD45RA+ positively selected. The TCR was taken from a man younger than 30 in good health. Some clones in this sample may be carry-over from other donors' samples. CDR3 DNA: TGTGCCAGCAGCTTGGCCGGTCTAGCGGGATACAATGAGCAGTTCTTC. Translation gives CASSLAGLAGYNEQFF.